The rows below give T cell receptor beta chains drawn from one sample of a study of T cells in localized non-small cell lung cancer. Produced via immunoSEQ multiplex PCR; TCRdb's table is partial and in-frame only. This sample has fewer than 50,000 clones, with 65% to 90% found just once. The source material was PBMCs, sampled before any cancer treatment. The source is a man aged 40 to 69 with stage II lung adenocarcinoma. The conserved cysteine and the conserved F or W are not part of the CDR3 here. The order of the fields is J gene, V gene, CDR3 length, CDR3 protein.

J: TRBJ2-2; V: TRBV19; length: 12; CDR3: ASSLTGVRRELF
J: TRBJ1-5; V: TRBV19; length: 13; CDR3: ASSIATGISQPQH
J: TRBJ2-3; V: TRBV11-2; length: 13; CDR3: ASSLAWGSTDTQY
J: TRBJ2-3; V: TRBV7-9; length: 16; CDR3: ASSQISYGQGAGDTQY
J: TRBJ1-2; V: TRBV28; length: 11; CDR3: ASSATGTHGYT
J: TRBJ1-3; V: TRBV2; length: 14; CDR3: ASSIDWTDSGNTIY
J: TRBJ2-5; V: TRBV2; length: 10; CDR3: ASSHPGASQY
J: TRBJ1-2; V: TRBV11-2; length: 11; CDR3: ASSLGENYGYT
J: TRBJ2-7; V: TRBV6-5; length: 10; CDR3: ASNRLGDEQY
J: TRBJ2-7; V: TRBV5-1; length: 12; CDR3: ASSLGTGAYEQY
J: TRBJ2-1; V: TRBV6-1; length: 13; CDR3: ASRPGTSGGTEQF
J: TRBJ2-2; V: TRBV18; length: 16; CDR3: ASSPTIGTGKGTGELF
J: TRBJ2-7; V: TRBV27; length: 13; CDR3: ASSLGRGANYEQY
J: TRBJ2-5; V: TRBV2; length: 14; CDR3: ASRLRTSGGQETQY
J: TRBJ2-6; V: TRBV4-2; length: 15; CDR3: ASSPVGGGPGANVLT
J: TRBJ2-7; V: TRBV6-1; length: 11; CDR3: ASLGTGAYEQY
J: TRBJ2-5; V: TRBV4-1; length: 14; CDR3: ASSRNAVGGQETQY
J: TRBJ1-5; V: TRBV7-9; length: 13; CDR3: ASSLAGDSNQPQH
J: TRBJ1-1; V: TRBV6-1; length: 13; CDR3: ASSEMAGVNTEAF
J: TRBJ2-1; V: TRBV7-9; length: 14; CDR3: ASSLVRSGSLNEQF
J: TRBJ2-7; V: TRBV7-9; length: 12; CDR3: ASSLRTNNDEQY
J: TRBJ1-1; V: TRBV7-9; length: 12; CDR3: ASSLVGGWTEAF
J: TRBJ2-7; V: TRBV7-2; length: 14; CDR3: ASSPRIGLGAYEQY
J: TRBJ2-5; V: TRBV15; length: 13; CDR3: ATSRDILAGPTQY